These 30 T cell receptor beta chains were sequenced from one sample in a study of cytomegalovirus exposure and HLA in healthy donors (dated by TCRdb to about 2017). The library was made by the immunoSEQ multiplex PCR assay. A mixture of 60 forward primers for TCR Vbeta segments and 13 reverse primers for TCR Jbeta segments was used in the multiplex PCR. TCRdb carries this immuneACCESS record with in-frame sequences only. Its versions omit some clonotypes, under half of them owing to an unresolved V gene in the studies checked, with the rest unexplained. Across this sample there are 93,000 or so clones, with roughly 77% seen only once. About 9.3% of the sample is in the top ten clones. Sequencing input: PBMCs. These receptors came from a woman younger than 30 in good health and CMV-seropositive.

CDR3 bases: TGTGCCAGCAGTTACGCACAGGGTGGGGAGCTGTTTTTT. This codes for CASSYAQGGELFF. V and J are TRBV6-5 and TRBJ2-2; TRBD1 is a possible D gene (6 bases). This CDR3 has 13 amino acids. V was shortened by 2 bases and J by 8 bases, with 9 bases between the two germline ends. Per the germline V gene, CDR1 is MNHEY and CDR2 is SVGAGI.

This clone is labeled as medium-sized. The V and J genes are TRBV4-1 and TRBJ2-7; D gene uncertain. The ends were cut back, 3 bases at V and 0 bases at J, with 12 bases in the middle. The CDR3 is made up of 15 amino acids. The germline V gene encodes CDR1 MGHRA and CDR2 YSYEKL. This chain's CDR3 is CASSQLKLDSYEQYF. CDR3 nucleotides: TGCGCCAGCAGCCAGCTAAAGCTAGACTCCTACGAGCAGTACTTC.

The chain recombines TRBV11-3 with TRBJ1-1; D is uncertain. The CDR3 has 13 amino acids. Trimming removed 3 bases at V and 0 bases at J, with 5 bases between. Germline CDR1 and CDR2: SGHNT and YENEEA. The CDR3 loop reads CASSFSVNTEAFF. The CDR3 DNA sequence: TGTGCCAGCAGCTTCTCGGTGAACACTGAAGCTTTCTTT.

V usage is TRBV5-8 and J usage is TRBJ1-6, with 7 bases aligning to TRBD1. CDR1 is SGHTS and CDR2 is YDEGEE in the germline V gene. V shed 4 bases, J shed 9 bases, and the junction held 10 bases outside the gene matches. This CDR3 region has 15 residues. Written as DNA, the CDR3 is TGTGCCAGCAGCCTCGCGGAGGGGGCGGGTTCACCCCTCCACTTT. It specifies CASSLAEGAGSPLHF.

The V gene is TRBV4-2, the J gene TRBJ2-7; a weak D match, TRBD1 (6 bases). V shed 1 base and J shed 0 bases, with 16 bases lying between them. CDR3 length: 17 residues. The germline V gene encodes CDR1 LGHNA and CDR2 YNFKEQ. The CDR3 DNA is TGTGCCAGCAGCCAAGGCCGGGGACAATTAGACTCCTACGAGCAGTACTTC. Protein: CASSQGRGQLDSYEQYF.

The CDR3 sequence is CASTADRGIAGELFF. The CDR3 bases are TGTGCCTCCACCGCTGACAGGGGGATCGCCGGGGAGCTGTTTTTT. The rearrangement links TRBV10-3 to TRBJ2-2; 9 nucleotides match TRBD1. From germline, CDR1 is ENHRY and CDR2 SYGVKD. The CDR3 contains 15 residues. V shed 11 bases, J shed 6 bases, and the junction held 13 bases outside the gene matches.

V gene TRBV27 combines with J gene TRBJ2-5; 8 nucleotides align to TRBD2. Per the germline V gene, CDR1 is MNHEY and CDR2 is SMNVEV (reference sequence). The CDR3 has 17 amino acids. V shed 2 bases and J 2 bases; nucleotides not matched to a gene: 10. CDR3 bases: TGTGCCAGCAGTTTACTGAGAGCGGGAGTAACTCAAGAGACCCAGTACTTC. This encodes CASSLLRAGVTQETQYF.

The gene calls are TRBV4-2 and TRBJ1-2, with 7 positions matching TRBD1. With V trimmed by 1 base and J by 2 bases, 13 bases remained unmatched. The CDR3 has 18 residues. Germline V CDR1 and CDR2: LGHNA, YNFKEQ. CDR3 region: CASSQGPFGDSENYGYTF. The DNA of the CDR3 is TGTGCCAGCAGCCAAGGACCGTTCGGGGACAGTGAGAACTATGGCTACACCTTC.

In DNA form, the CDR3 reads TGCGCCAGCAGCTTTGGGACTAGCGGCACAGATACGCAGTATTTT. Residues: CASSFGTSGTDTQYF. The chain links TRBV5-1 to TRBJ2-3; 10 bases are a match to TRBD2. The CDR3 is 15 residues long. Trimming cost V 2 bases and J 1 base; bases outside gene matches: 1. CDR1 is SGHRS, CDR2 YFSETQ, per germline. Together with reference TRBV5-1 and TRBJ2-3, the CDR3 gives the full variable domain: KAGVTQTPRYLIKTRGQQVTLSCSPISGHRSVSWYQQTPGQGLQFLFEYFSETQRNKGNFPGRFSGRQFSNSRSEMNVSTLELGDSALYLCASSFGTSGTDTQYFGPGTRLTVL.

The chain combines TRBV29-1 with TRBJ1-2, with D unclear. The CDR3 is 12 amino acids. Germline loops: CDR1 SQVTM, CDR2 ANQGSEA. V was cut by 4 bases and J by 4 bases, with 10 bases left in between. In DNA, the CDR3 is TGCAGCGTTGTAGGCGGTTCCTATGGCTACACCTTC. This encodes CSVVGGSYGYTF.

The chain carries TRBV2 and TRBJ1-2; unclear D gene. This CDR3 comprises 13 residues. The V gene lost 4 bases and the J gene lost 7 bases, with 13 bases spanning the gap. Germline loops: CDR1 SNHLY, CDR2 FYNNEI. The CDR3 nucleotides read TGTGCCAGCAGTGGAACCCGGGAGGGTGGCTACACCTTC. Protein sequence: CASSGTREGGYTF.

This clone was observed once. The chain couples TRBV12-5 to TRBJ1-2, with D possibly matching TRBD1 (6 bases). CDR1 and CDR2 from the germline V gene are LGHNT and FRNRAP. Trimming stripped 6 bases from V and 7 bases from J, with 18 bases between. The CDR3 totals 14 residues. The DNA of the CDR3 is TGTGCTAGTGGCCAGACAGGAGGTTGGGCTGGCTACACCTTC. Translated: CASGQTGGWAGYTF.

V usage is TRBV27 and J usage is TRBJ1-1; 9 bases agree with TRBD1. The CDR3 length is 17 residues. Looked up from germline, CDR1 is MNHEY and CDR2 is SMNVEV (reference sequence). V gave up 5 bases and J gave up 3 bases; unmatched junction bases: 13. The DNA for the CDR3 is TGTGCCAGCAGTCCTATTTCGTACCACAGGGGGCACACTGAAGCTTTCTTT. Protein: CASSPISYHRGHTEAFF.

This chain joins TRBV9 and TRBJ2-5, with 8 bases matching TRBD1. Germline lookup yields CDR1 SGDLS and CDR2 YYNGEE. This CDR3 contains 19 residues. V was pared by 7 bases and J by 8 bases, with 28 bases of the junction left unmatched. The CDR3 DNA reads as TGTGCCAGCGTCGGGTCCGGAAAAGTGAACCGGGACAGGATAAGCACCCAGTACTTC. It is translated as CASVGSGKVNRDRISTQYF.

The rearrangement uses TRBV21-1 and TRBJ2-5; the D segment call TRBD1 is taken from the table without a DNA check. The closer fit of TRBJ2-7 to the DNA end suggests the J call may be wrong. TRBV21-1 is labeled a pseudogene. The CDR3 loop spans 17 amino acids. In DNA, the CDR3 is TGTGCCAGCAGCAAAGGGGTGGGGAGACAGGCTATTTACGAGCAGTACTTC. Translation gives CASSKGVGRQAIYEQYF.

The V call is TRBV9, the J call TRBJ1-1; 8 bases fit TRBD1. J lost 6 bases, V lost 6 bases, and 7 bases had no gene match. The CDR3 is 13 amino acids. Germline V lookup: CDR1 SGDLS, CDR2 YYNGEE. As DNA, the CDR3 is TGTGCCAGCACGGGACAGGTCGAGGCTGAAGCTTTCTTT. Its translation: CASTGQVEAEAFF.

The gene calls are TRBV5-1 and TRBJ2-2; TRBD1 matches 9 bases. In germline, CDR1 is SGHRS, CDR2 YFSETQ. CDR3 size: 16 residues. The J segment lost 2 bases and the V segment lost 4 bases, leaving 6 bases of the junction unmatched. The CDR3 region has the DNA TGCGCCAGCAGCATTACGACAGGGGGAAACACCGGGGAGCTGTTTTTT. Protein product: CASSITTGGNTGELFF.

This chain joins TRBV5-1 and TRBJ2-5, with D possibly being TRBD2 (5 bases). CDR1 is SGHRS, CDR2 YFSETQ, per germline. The CDR3 loop spans 15 amino acids. Trimming stripped 2 bases from V and 3 bases from J, with 14 bases between. CDR3 amino acids: CASSFPGSGKETQYF. The DNA of the CDR3 is TGCGCCAGCAGCTTCCCCGGCAGCGGCAAAGAGACCCAGTACTTC. The complete variable domain, with remaining parts taken from reference TRBV5-1 and TRBJ2-5, reads KAGVTQTPRYLIKTRGQQVTLSCSPISGHRSVSWYQQTPGQGLQFLFEYFSETQRNKGNFPGRFSGRQFSNSRSEMNVSTLELGDSALYLCASSFPGSGKETQYFGPGTRLLVL.

The chain has TRBV7-9 and TRBJ1-2; a weak D match, TRBD1 (5 bases). Trimming took 5 bases from V and 8 from J, leaving 15 bases between them. Looked up from germline, CDR1 is SEHNR and CDR2 is FQNEAQ (reference sequence). The CDR3 sequence is 13 residues long. CDR3 DNA sequence: TGTGCCAGCAGCCCGCCCCAGGGAGGGGGCTACACCTTC. Its protein is CASSPPQGGGYTF. Supplemented by reference TRBV7-9 and TRBJ1-2, the full variable domain reads DTGVSQNPRHKITKRGQNVTFRCDPISEHNRLYWYRQTLGQGPEFLTYFQNEAQLEKSRLLSDRFSAERPKGSFSTLEIQRTEQGDSAMYLCASSPPQGGGYTFGSGTRLTVV.

This sequence joins TRBV7-2 and TRBJ2-2, with a possible D match to TRBD1 (5 bases). V lost 4 bases and J 8 bases, leaving 17 bases between the germline ends. In germline, CDR1 is SGHTA, CDR2 FQGNSA. The CDR3 sequence is 15 residues long. The CDR3 DNA is TGTGCCAGCAGCTGGGATGTCAGGGCGAGGGGGGAGCTGTTTTTT. Its protein product is CASSWDVRARGELFF.

The chain has TRBV19 and TRBJ1-5, with D maybe TRBD1 (5 bases). The germline V and J ends were trimmed by 7 bases and 1 base, with 26 bases remaining between them. From germline, CDR1 is LNHDA and CDR2 SQIVND (reference sequence). There are 19 residues in the CDR3. In nucleotides, the CDR3 is TGTGCCAGTACCTTATATGGGCTGAGGGGAGGAAGGAGCAATCAGCCCCAGCATTTT. Translating it yields CASTLYGLRGGRSNQPQHF.

This rearrangement joins TRBV7-3 to TRBJ1-5; the match to TRBD1 covers 9 bases. This CDR3 comprises 14 residues. The germline V gene encodes CDR1 SGHTA and CDR2 FQGTGA. V dropped 4 bases and J dropped 4; count of bases not matched to a gene: 2. Here the CDR3 reads CASSSTGGNQPQHF. Here the CDR3 DNA reads TGTGCCAGCAGCTCGACAGGGGGAAATCAGCCCCAGCATTTT.

V is TRBV7-9 and J is TRBJ1-4; no definite D call. V was cut by 0 bases and J by 5 bases, with 19 bases left in between. The CDR3 runs 18 residues. Germline values: CDR1 SEHNR, CDR2 FQNEAQ (reference sequence). The CDR3 DNA follows: TGTGCCAGCAGCTTAGCAACGGGAATGGGCCGCCTAAATGAAAAACTGTTTTTT. As protein: CASSLATGMGRLNEKLFF.

The chain recombines TRBV11-2 with TRBJ1-2; 8 bases line up with TRBD1. The CDR3 is 14 residues long. J was trimmed by 4 bases and V by 2 bases; bases with no gene match: 3. The germline V gene encodes CDR1 SGHAT and CDR2 FQNNGV. CDR3 protein: CASSLNRGSYGYTF. The CDR3 bases are TGTGCCAGCAGCTTAAACAGGGGGAGCTATGGCTACACCTTC.

The chain combines TRBV9 with TRBJ2-2; 8 bases line up with TRBD2. The germline gives CDR1 SGDLS, CDR2 YYNGEE. The length of the CDR3 is 17 residues. V lost 0 bases, J lost 0 bases, and 4 bases stayed unmatched. CDR3 nucleotide sequence: TGTGCCAGCAGCGTAGCTGGGACTAGTGCGAACACCGGGGAGCTGTTTTTT. It encodes CASSVAGTSANTGELFF.

This chain links TRBV10-3 with TRBJ2-5; possible D gene TRBD1, 5 bases. From germline, CDR1 is ENHRY and CDR2 SYGVKD. Trimming cost V 9 bases and J 2 bases, with 13 bases left between them. The CDR3 runs 13 residues. This CDR3 is CAMRQGLQETQYF. Here the CDR3 DNA reads TGTGCCATGAGGCAGGGCTTGCAAGAGACCCAGTACTTC.

This sequence joins TRBV29-1 and TRBJ2-5; 8 positions agree with TRBD2. The CDR3 loop spans 15 amino acids. Germline loops: CDR1 SQVTM, CDR2 ANQGSEA. V was clipped by 4 bases and J by 4 bases; unmatched bases: 11. The chain's CDR3 is CSVAASGPPLETQYF. The CDR3, as DNA: TGCAGCGTTGCGGCTAGCGGGCCACCTTTAGAGACCCAGTACTTC.

This chain connects TRBV7-2 to TRBJ1-2; D is uncertain. The CDR3 consists of 15 residues. Trimming removed 0 bases from V and 7 bases from J, with 15 bases in between. Germline loops: CDR1 SGHTA, CDR2 FQGNSA. The CDR3: CASSLARESGSGYTF. DNA for the CDR3: TGTGCCAGCAGCTTAGCGCGAGAATCAGGCTCTGGCTACACCTTC.

The chain combines TRBV7-8 with TRBJ1-1; TRBD1 might be the D (5 bases). This CDR3 contains 12 residues. Trimming took off 5 bases at V and 11 bases at J, with 15 bases between the two ends. Per the germline V gene, CDR1 is SGHVS and CDR2 is FQNEAQ. CDR3 in amino acids: CASSLPGRAAFF. The CDR3 coding sequence is TGTGCCAGCAGCCTTCCCGGCAGGGCGGCTTTCTTT. Combining the CDR3 with reference TRBV7-8 and TRBJ1-1 gives the whole variable domain GAGVSQSPRYKVAKRGQDVALRCDPISGHVSLFWYQQALGQGPEFLTYFQNEAQLDKSGLPSDRFFAERPEGSVSTLKIQRTQQEDSAVYLCASSLPGRAAFFGQGTRLTVV.

The J gene is TRBJ2-7, the V gene TRBV5-1; 9 nucleotides line up with TRBD2. V trimming: 0 bases; J trimming: 2 bases; junction bases outside the gene matches: 3. Germline-derived CDR1 and CDR2 are SGHRS and YFSETQ. There are 15 residues in the CDR3. Here the CDR3 DNA reads TGCGCCAGCAGCTTGGGGACTAGCGTCCCCTACGAGCAGTACTTC. It codes for CASSLGTSVPYEQYF. Looking up the rest from reference TRBV5-1 and TRBJ2-7 gives the full variable domain: KAGVTQTPRYLIKTRGQQVTLSCSPISGHRSVSWYQQTPGQGLQFLFEYFSETQRNKGNFPGRFSGRQFSNSRSEMNVSTLELGDSALYLCASSLGTSVPYEQYFGPGTRLTVT.